The rows below give T cell receptor beta chains drawn from one sample of a study of neoadjuvant nivolumab and ipilimumab in lung cancer. Clones were read by immunoSEQ multiplex PCR, and TCRdb kept only the in-frame ones, dropping some. This repertoire shows around 24,000 clones, roughly 80% found once; its top ten account for about 9.4%. Material: tumor tissue, obtained after neoadjuvant nivolumab, alone or with ipilimumab, at or shortly before surgery. Source of these receptors: an adult with non-small cell lung cancer. Each CDR3 is given with its conserved first and last residue. Each record gives: clone size, CDR3 length, D gene, V gene, J gene, CDR3 DNA, CDR3 protein. The D gene is left open where the match is weak. Some rows mark clone size as missing; the rest say once, few, many or name a class of expanded clone.

clone size: once
CDR3 length: 13
D gene: .
V gene: TRBV10-3
J gene: TRBJ2-1
CDR3 DNA: TGTGCCACCTTAGCGGACCCCTACAATGAGCAGTTCTTC
CDR3 protein: CATLADPYNEQFF

clone size: once
CDR3 length: 16
D gene: TRBD1
V gene: TRBV18
J gene: TRBJ1-1
CDR3 DNA: TGTGCCAGCTCAGACCTTCCCGGGACAGGGGACACTGAAGCTTTCTTT
CDR3 protein: CASSDLPGTGDTEAFF

clone size: .
CDR3 length: 13
D gene: .
V gene: TRBV30
J gene: TRBJ1-1
CDR3 DNA: TGTGCCTGGAGGGAGACACCGAACACTGAAGCTTTCTTT
CDR3 protein: CAWRETPNTEAFF

clone size: .
CDR3 length: 12
D gene: .
V gene: TRBV19
J gene: TRBJ1-1
CDR3 DNA: TGTGCCAGTAGTCAGATCAACACTGAAGCTTTCTTT
CDR3 protein: CASSQINTEAFF

clone size: .
CDR3 length: 11
D gene: .
V gene: TRBV14
J gene: TRBJ1-1
CDR3 DNA: TGTGCCAGCAGCCAACGGGGTGAAGCTTTCTTT
CDR3 protein: CASSQRGEAFF

clone size: .
CDR3 length: 13
D gene: .
V gene: TRBV10-1
J gene: TRBJ1-2
CDR3 DNA: TGCGCCAGCAGTGAAGCCAGGGCCTCGGGCTACACCTTC
CDR3 protein: CASSEARASGYTF

clone size: .
CDR3 length: 14
D gene: .
V gene: TRBV29-1
J gene: TRBJ1-1
CDR3 DNA: TGCAGCGCTGTTGAACAAGCCGGGAGGACTGAAGCTTTCTTT
CDR3 protein: CSAVEQAGRTEAFF

clone size: .
CDR3 length: 13
D gene: TRBD1
V gene: TRBV5-1
J gene: TRBJ2-7
CDR3 DNA: TGCGCCAGCAGCGGGGGACAGGGTCACGAGCAGTACTTC
CDR3 protein: CASSGGQGHEQYF

clone size: once
CDR3 length: 13
D gene: TRBD2
V gene: TRBV6-5
J gene: TRBJ2-3
CDR3 DNA: TGTGCCAGCAGTTCCCAACTAGCGAATACGCAGTATTTT
CDR3 protein: CASSSQLANTQYF

clone size: .
CDR3 length: 15
D gene: TRBD2
V gene: TRBV6-5
J gene: TRBJ2-7
CDR3 DNA: TGTGCCAGCAGGACTAGCGGGAGTTGGTACTACGAGCAGTACTTC
CDR3 protein: CASRTSGSWYYEQYF

clone size: few
CDR3 length: 18
D gene: TRBD2
V gene: TRBV9
J gene: TRBJ2-6
CDR3 DNA: TGTGCCAGCAGCGAGGGACTAGCGGAGGGGACCGGGGCCAACGTCCTGACTTTC
CDR3 protein: CASSEGLAEGTGANVLTF

clone size: .
CDR3 length: 13
D gene: .
V gene: TRBV10-3
J gene: TRBJ2-7
CDR3 DNA: TGTGCCATCAGTGAGTCAGGAGGAAACGAGCAGTACTTC
CDR3 protein: CAISESGGNEQYF

clone size: .
CDR3 length: 18
D gene: .
V gene: TRBV11-2
J gene: TRBJ1-2
CDR3 DNA: TGTGCCAGCAGCTCCATACTCGACCCCCGAGACAGTGGCTATGGCTACACCTTC
CDR3 protein: CASSSILDPRDSGYGYTF

clone size: few
CDR3 length: 13
D gene: .
V gene: TRBV5-1
J gene: TRBJ2-5
CDR3 DNA: TGCGCCAGCAGACCACCGGGCCAAGAGACCCAGTACTTC
CDR3 protein: CASRPPGQETQYF

clone size: .
CDR3 length: 14
D gene: .
V gene: TRBV11-2
J gene: TRBJ1-1
CDR3 DNA: TGTGCCAGCAGCTTAACGCCAGGGTACACTGAAGCTTTCTTT
CDR3 protein: CASSLTPGYTEAFF

clone size: .
CDR3 length: 14
D gene: TRBD1
V gene: TRBV5-1
J gene: TRBJ1-1
CDR3 DNA: TGCGCCAGCAGCTTGGTAGGGGGCCACACTGAAGCTTTCTTT
CDR3 protein: CASSLVGGHTEAFF

clone size: few
CDR3 length: 14
D gene: .
V gene: TRBV7-9
J gene: TRBJ1-1
CDR3 DNA: TGTGCCAGCAGCCCACAGAGCCTGAACACTGAAGCTTTCTTT
CDR3 protein: CASSPQSLNTEAFF

clone size: .
CDR3 length: 14
D gene: .
V gene: TRBV29-1
J gene: TRBJ2-1
CDR3 DNA: TGCAGCGTTGAAGGCGGGATGACCTACAATGAGCAGTTCTTC
CDR3 protein: CSVEGGMTYNEQFF

clone size: .
CDR3 length: 10
D gene: .
V gene: TRBV6-5
J gene: TRBJ2-5
CDR3 DNA: TGTGCCAGCGGCACGACGACCCAGTACTTC
CDR3 protein: CASGTTTQYF

clone size: .
CDR3 length: 15
D gene: .
V gene: TRBV7-9
J gene: TRBJ1-1
CDR3 DNA: TGTGCCAGCAGCTTAGGTAGGGGTGGGGACACTGAAGCTTTCTTT
CDR3 protein: CASSLGRGGDTEAFF

clone size: .
CDR3 length: 14
D gene: .
V gene: TRBV6-5
J gene: TRBJ1-1
CDR3 DNA: TGTGCCAGCAGTTACCCCGGACAGAACACTGAAGCTTTCTTT
CDR3 protein: CASSYPGQNTEAFF

clone size: .
CDR3 length: 14
D gene: .
V gene: TRBV30
J gene: TRBJ1-2
CDR3 DNA: TGTGCCTGGAGTGTAGGAGAACGAAGCTATGGCTACACCTTC
CDR3 protein: CAWSVGERSYGYTF

clone size: .
CDR3 length: 16
D gene: .
V gene: TRBV19
J gene: TRBJ1-5
CDR3 DNA: TGTGCCACGAAATTTCAGGTCGGAGGAAGCAATCAGCCCCAGCATTTT
CDR3 protein: CATKFQVGGSNQPQHF

clone size: .
CDR3 length: 14
D gene: TRBD1
V gene: TRBV14
J gene: TRBJ1-5
CDR3 DNA: TGTGCCAGCAGCCACAGGGGGGAGGAGCAGCCCCAGCATTTT
CDR3 protein: CASSHRGEEQPQHF

clone size: .
CDR3 length: 16
D gene: TRBD2
V gene: TRBV11-2
J gene: TRBJ2-1
CDR3 DNA: TGTGCCAGCAGCATCAAATGGCGGGAGGGCTACAATGAGCAGTTCTTC
CDR3 protein: CASSIKWREGYNEQFF

clone size: .
CDR3 length: 14
D gene: .
V gene: TRBV30
J gene: TRBJ1-2
CDR3 DNA: TGTGCCTGGAGTGTAAGGGGGGCGGCCTATGGCTACACCTTC
CDR3 protein: CAWSVRGAAYGYTF

clone size: few
CDR3 length: 15
D gene: .
V gene: TRBV15
J gene: TRBJ1-5
CDR3 DNA: TGTGCCACCAGCAGAGATCTGGGCCTGAATCAGCCCCAGCATTTT
CDR3 protein: CATSRDLGLNQPQHF

clone size: .
CDR3 length: 14
D gene: TRBD2
V gene: TRBV29-1
J gene: TRBJ2-1
CDR3 DNA: TGCAGCACTCTCCCTAGCGGGGCCTACAATGAGCAGTTCTTC
CDR3 protein: CSTLPSGAYNEQFF

clone size: .
CDR3 length: 14
D gene: TRBD1
V gene: TRBV25-1
J gene: TRBJ1-2
CDR3 DNA: TGTGCCAGCAGTCTCACAGGGGCAGAGTATGGCTACACCTTC
CDR3 protein: CASSLTGAEYGYTF

clone size: .
CDR3 length: 13
D gene: .
V gene: TRBV11-3
J gene: TRBJ1-1
CDR3 DNA: TGTGCCAGCAGCGTGGGTGCGGAGACTGAAGCTTTCTTT
CDR3 protein: CASSVGAETEAFF

clone size: large
CDR3 length: 14
D gene: .
V gene: TRBV19
J gene: TRBJ2-2
CDR3 DNA: TGTGCCAGTAGTAAGGATCTGAACACCGGGGAGCTGTTTTTT
CDR3 protein: CASSKDLNTGELFF

clone size: .
CDR3 length: 14
D gene: TRBD2
V gene: TRBV7-9
J gene: TRBJ2-5
CDR3 DNA: TGTGCTAGTTTTACGGGAGGCCGCCAAGAGACCCAGTACTTC
CDR3 protein: CASFTGGRQETQYF

clone size: .
CDR3 length: 16
D gene: .
V gene: TRBV6-5
J gene: TRBJ1-2
CDR3 DNA: TGTGCCAGCAGTTACGTTCGTCGGTCCGACAGGCTTGGCTACACCTTC
CDR3 protein: CASSYVRRSDRLGYTF

clone size: .
CDR3 length: 15
D gene: TRBD1
V gene: TRBV6-6
J gene: TRBJ2-7
CDR3 DNA: TGTGCCAGCAGTTATGGACAGGGGAGCTCCTACGAGCAGTACTTC
CDR3 protein: CASSYGQGSSYEQYF

clone size: .
CDR3 length: 11
D gene: .
V gene: TRBV20-1
J gene: TRBJ1-1
CDR3 DNA: TGCAGTGCCAACATGAACACTGAAGCTTTCTTT
CDR3 protein: CSANMNTEAFF